Following are 29 T cell receptor beta chains from one sample sequenced in a study of T cell responses to AZD1222 COVID-19 vaccine. Repertoires were generated with immunoSEQ multiplex PCR, while TCRdb's copy carries only in-frame clones and drops some. This table holds approximately 180,000 clones, roughly 87% found once. The sample in question was peripheral blood, obtained on day 0 of AZD1222 vaccination. These receptors were collected from an adult in good health.

The chain recombines TRBV19 with TRBJ2-1; 14 bases map to TRBD2. The V and J ends lost 5 bases and 6 bases, in that order; junction bases with no gene match: 9. Germline V gene sequence: CDR1 LNHDA, CDR2 SQIVND (reference sequence). The CDR3 is made up of 17 amino acids. The CDR3 loop is CASSSGTSGRTFNEQFF. DNA of the CDR3: TGTGCCAGTAGTTCCGGGACTAGCGGGAGAACCTTCAATGAGCAGTTCTTC.

The chain carries TRBV28 and TRBJ1-2; perhaps TRBD1 as D (6 bases). V was cut by 4 bases and J by 4 bases, with 13 bases left in between. CDR3 size: 14 residues. Germline CDR1 MDHEN, CDR2 SYDVKM. This CDR3 is CASSSDSRIYGYTF. The CDR3 DNA is TGTGCCAGCAGTTCGGACAGCCGGATCTATGGCTACACCTTC.

The genes are TRBV19 and TRBJ2-7; tentatively, D is TRBD1 (5 bases). The germline V gene encodes CDR1 LNHDA and CDR2 SQIVND (reference sequence). Deletions cut 6 bases from V and 5 bases from J, with 17 bases between. The length of the CDR3 is 14 residues. CDR3 protein: CASSAQGNVNEQYF. The CDR3 DNA follows: TGTGCCAGTAGCGCTCAGGGTAATGTCAACGAGCAGTACTTC.

The chain links TRBV3-1 (or the pseudogene TRBV3-2) to TRBJ1-2; TRBD1 matches at 11 bases. V trimming: 3 bases; J trimming: 8 bases; junction bases outside the gene matches: 8. The length of the CDR3 is 15 residues. Germline CDR1 LGHDT, CDR2 YNNKEL (reference sequence). The CDR3: CASSHRTGGARGYTF. DNA for the CDR3: TGTGCCAGCAGCCACCGGACAGGGGGCGCGAGAGGCTACACCTTC.

The rearrangement uses TRBV19 and TRBJ1-2; a possible D gene is TRBD1 (6 bases). The ends were cut back, 5 bases at V and 5 bases at J, with 21 bases in the middle. Per germline, CDR1 LNHDA and CDR2 SQIVND (reference sequence). This CDR3 spans 16 amino acids. DNA for the CDR3: TGTGCCAGTAGTGCCGGAAGACAGGTTTACCCTTATGGCTACACCTTC. It yields the protein CASSAGRQVYPYGYTF.

This clone occurred once. This chain uses TRBV7-2 with TRBJ2-7; unclear D gene. Germline V gene lookup returns CDR1 SGHTA and CDR2 FQGNSA. There are 12 residues in the CDR3. V gave up 7 bases and J gave up 5 bases, with 12 bases separating them. The CDR3 spells CASTPRGHEQYF. In DNA, the CDR3 is TGTGCCAGCACCCCTCGAGGCCACGAGCAGTACTTC.

The rearrangement links TRBV7-9 to TRBJ2-1, with D hard to call. Germline CDR1 SEHNR, CDR2 FQNEAQ (reference sequence). Trimming took off 5 bases at V and 9 bases at J, with 20 bases between the two ends. The CDR3 runs 15 residues. The CDR3 coding sequence is TGTGCCAGCAGCCAAGTGCGGCTAGAAAGGGCTGAGCAGTTCTTC. Translation: CASSQVRLERAEQFF.

This clone was recorded a few times. This chain uses TRBV7-2 with TRBJ1-2; 9 nucleotides align to TRBD1. The germline gives CDR1 SGHTA, CDR2 FQGNSA. J lost 8 bases, V lost 5 bases, and 6 bases had no gene match. The CDR3 sequence is 13 residues long. DNA for the CDR3: TGTGCCAGCAGCCCCGGACAGGGGAGGGGCTACACCTTC. Amino acid sequence: CASSPGQGRGYTF.

This clone is a singleton in its sample. The DNA for the CDR3 is TGTGCCAGTAGTAGGCAGAGCGACACGACCTACAATGAGCAGTTCTTC. It specifies CASSRQSDTTYNEQFF. The chain couples TRBV19 to TRBJ2-1; the D is unclear. The ends were cut back, 4 bases at V and 2 bases at J, with 15 bases in the middle. In germline, CDR1 is LNHDA, CDR2 SQIVND (reference sequence). This CDR3 is 16 amino acids long. The full variable domain, rest sourced from reference TRBV19 and TRBJ2-1, is DGGITQSPKYLFRKEGQNVTLSCEQNLNHDAMYWYRQDPGQGLRLIYYSQIVNDFQKGDIAEGYSVSREKKESFPLTVTSAQKNPTAFYLCASSRQSDTTYNEQFFGPGTRLTVL.

The rearrangement joins TRBV19 to TRBJ1-1; 11 positions match TRBD1. Germline V gene sequence: CDR1 LNHDA, CDR2 SQIVND (reference sequence). The CDR3 consists of 16 residues. V was clipped by 4 bases and J by 6 bases; unmatched bases: 10. This CDR3 is CASSNPGTGGFAEAFF. The CDR3, as DNA: TGTGCCAGTAGTAACCCCGGGACAGGGGGATTCGCTGAAGCTTTCTTT. The entire variable domain, with the rest obtained from reference TRBV19 and TRBJ1-1, is as follows: DGGITQSPKYLFRKEGQNVTLSCEQNLNHDAMYWYRQDPGQGLRLIYYSQIVNDFQKGDIAEGYSVSREKKESFPLTVTSAQKNPTAFYLCASSNPGTGGFAEAFFGQGTRLTVV.

J is TRBJ2-7 and V is TRBV28; 7 nucleotides align to TRBD2. This CDR3 is 14 amino acids long. The trim removed 2 bases at V and 4 bases at J, leaving 5 bases unmatched. The germline gives CDR1 MDHEN, CDR2 SYDVKM. CDR3 sequence: CASSLTPSGYEQYF. The CDR3 coding sequence is TGTGCCAGCAGTTTAACGCCTAGCGGTTACGAGCAGTACTTC.

The chain couples TRBV15 to TRBJ1-1, with D uncertain. The CDR3 contains 15 residues. Trimming pared 0 bases from V and 0 bases from J, leaving 8 bases between. The germline CDR1 and CDR2 sequences are LNHNV and YYDKDF (reference sequence). The CDR3 region has the DNA TGTGCCACCAGCAGAGAGGTGGGATTGAACACTGAAGCTTTCTTT. Amino acid sequence: CATSREVGLNTEAFF.

This clone showed up just a few times. The chain recombines TRBV28 with TRBJ1-2, with no clear D. Trimming shortened V by 4 bases and J by 4 bases, and 13 bases separated the two germline ends. The CDR3 consists of 14 residues. CDR1 and CDR2 (germline): MDHEN, SYDVKM. The chain's CDR3 is CASSSLGNSYGYTF. CDR3 DNA: TGTGCCAGCAGTTCCCTTGGGAATAGCTATGGCTACACCTTC.

This chain uses TRBV5-1 with TRBJ2-2; D is ambiguous. Trimming pared 4 bases from V and 6 bases from J, leaving 10 bases between. The germline gives CDR1 SGHRS, CDR2 YFSETQ. This CDR3 contains 13 residues. The CDR3 DNA reads TGCGCCAGCAGCCAGAACCCGCCCGGGGAGCTGTTTTTT. Encoded protein: CASSQNPPGELFF.

The chain combines TRBV5-4 with TRBJ2-5; either TRBD1 or TRBD2 may supply D (5 bases each). V was clipped by 4 bases and J by 2 bases, with 15 bases between them. Germline lookup yields CDR1 SGHNT and CDR2 YYREEE (reference sequence). The CDR3 runs 15 residues. CDR3 region: CASSQGSSSQETQYF. The CDR3 DNA sequence: TGTGCCAGCAGCCAGGGTTCTAGCTCTCAAGAGACCCAGTACTTC.

V usage is TRBV6-5 and J usage is TRBJ2-1; D unclear. The CDR3 sequence is 11 residues long. V lost 7 bases to trimming and J lost 9 bases, with 10 bases between them. Per germline, CDR1 MNHEY and CDR2 SVGAGI. The CDR3 nucleotides read TGTGCCAGCACCGAGAAGGGTGAGCAGTTCTTC. Amino acid sequence: CASTEKGEQFF.

The CDR3 loop is CASPGSTDTQYF. DNA of the CDR3: TGTGCCAGCCCGGGTAGCACAGATACGCAGTATTTT. V and J are TRBV2 and TRBJ2-3; D gene ambiguous. With 8 bases removed from V and 0 bases from J, the gap between germline ends came to 6 bases. CDR3 length: 12 residues. From germline, CDR1 is SNHLY and CDR2 FYNNEI. Complete variable domain (other parts from reference TRBV2 and TRBJ2-3): EPEVTQTPSHQVTQMGQEVILRCVPISNHLYFYWYRQILGQKVEFLVSFYNNEISEKSEIFDDQFSVERPDGSNFTLKIRSTKLEDSAMYFCASPGSTDTQYFGPGTRLTVL.

The J gene is TRBJ1-4, the V gene TRBV3-1 (or the pseudogene TRBV3-2), with D perhaps TRBD1 (6 bases). The V and J ends lost 8 bases and 10 bases respectively, with 23 bases between them. CDR3 length: 15 residues. In germline, CDR1 is LGHDT, CDR2 YNNKEL (reference sequence). CDR3 protein: CASSKRAAEGGKLFF. The CDR3, as DNA: TGTGCCAGCTCCAAAAGGGCGGCGGAGGGGGGAAAACTGTTTTTT.

The rearrangement links TRBV5-1 to TRBJ2-7; 7 bases align to TRBD2. Germline V gives CDR1 SGHRS, CDR2 YFSETQ. Unmatched junction bases numbered 9, after V lost 3 bases and J lost 3 bases. The CDR3 sequence is 15 residues long. CDR3: CASSSGLERHYEQYF. In nucleotides, the CDR3 is TGCGCCAGCAGCTCCGGACTAGAGCGCCACTACGAGCAGTACTTC. The full variable domain, completed using reference TRBV5-1 and TRBJ2-7, is KAGVTQTPRYLIKTRGQQVTLSCSPISGHRSVSWYQQTPGQGLQFLFEYFSETQRNKGNFPGRFSGRQFSNSRSEMNVSTLELGDSALYLCASSSGLERHYEQYFGPGTRLTVT.

J is TRBJ1-1 and V is TRBV19, with 8 nucleotides matching TRBD1. There are 15 residues in the CDR3. The germline CDR1 and CDR2 sequences are LNHDA and SQIVND (reference sequence). Losses at the gene ends were 8 bases for V and 0 bases for J; bases not matched to a gene: 8. In DNA, the CDR3 is TGTGCCAGTTCGGACAGGGCTTTTGTGAACACTGAAGCTTTCTTT. Translating it yields CASSDRAFVNTEAFF.

This rearrangement joins TRBV11-3 to TRBJ2-1, with 13 bases that match TRBD2. The V gene's germline CDR1 is SGHNT and CDR2 YENEEA. The CDR3 totals 16 residues. J was trimmed by 4 bases and V by 2 bases; bases with no gene match: 2. The CDR3 coding sequence is TGTGCCAGCAGCTTACGGACTAGCGGGAGTTACAATGAGCAGTTCTTC. It codes for CASSLRTSGSYNEQFF.

This chain uses TRBV30 with TRBJ2-5; the D gene is possibly TRBD1 (5 bases). Trimming pared 0 bases from V and 4 bases from J, leaving 9 bases between. CDR1 GTSNPN and CDR2 SVGIG come from the germline V gene (reference sequence). There are 13 residues in the CDR3. Here the CDR3 reads CAWSVGRVETQYF. The CDR3 DNA sequence: TGTGCCTGGAGTGTTGGCAGGGTAGAGACCCAGTACTTC.

The rearrangement uses TRBV10-3 and TRBJ1-5; no clear D. CDR1 is ENHRY and CDR2 is SYGVKD in the germline V gene. There are 16 residues in the CDR3. V lost 0 bases and J 2 bases, leaving 11 bases between the germline ends. The DNA for the CDR3 is TGTGCCATCAGTGAGTCACCACCCGATGGCAATCAGCCCCAGCATTTT. It codes for CAISESPPDGNQPQHF.

This sequence joins TRBV6-5 and TRBJ2-2, with 7 positions matching TRBD1. This CDR3 comprises 15 residues. CDR1 is MNHEY and CDR2 is SVGAGI in the germline V gene. V lost 4 bases, J lost 2 bases, and 4 bases stayed unmatched. The CDR3 region is CASSWDRENTGELFF. The CDR3 bases are TGTGCCAGCAGTTGGGACAGAGAAAACACCGGGGAGCTGTTTTTT.

The chain recombines TRBV30 with TRBJ2-3; 12 bases are shared with TRBD2. The CDR3 spans 15 residues. Trimming took 4 bases from V and 1 from J; bases not matched to a gene: 3. Germline V gene lookup returns CDR1 GTSNPN and CDR2 SVGIG (reference sequence). The CDR3 DNA is TGTGCCTGGACGACTAGCGGGAGAGGCACAGATACGCAGTATTTT. This sequence encodes CAWTTSGRGTDTQYF. The full variable domain, completed using reference TRBV30 and TRBJ2-3, is SQTIHQWPATLVQPVGSPLSLECTVEGTSNPNLYWYRQAAGRGLQLLFYSVGIGQISSEVPQNLSASRPQDRQFILSSKKLLLSDSGFYLCAWTTSGRGTDTQYFGPGTRLTVL.

This rearrangement joins TRBV6-5 to TRBJ2-3; D remains ambiguous. CDR3 length equals 12 residues. Germline V CDR1 and CDR2: MNHEY, SVGAGI. Trimming shortened V by 6 bases and J by 0 bases, and 4 bases separated the two germline ends. The DNA of the CDR3 is TGTGCCAGCAGGGCCAGCACAGATACGCAGTATTTT. It is translated as CASRASTDTQYF.

The chain uses TRBV4-2 and TRBJ1-4; D call uncertain. This CDR3 contains 15 residues. With 1 base removed from V and 7 bases from J, the gap between germline ends came to 13 bases. The germline CDR1 and CDR2 sequences are LGHNA and YNFKEQ. The CDR3 loop reads CASSQADADGEKLFF. CDR3 DNA sequence: TGTGCCAGCAGCCAAGCGGACGCAGACGGTGAAAAACTGTTTTTT.

V gene TRBV6-1 combines with J gene TRBJ2-7; D is perhaps TRBD1 (5 bases). Per the germline V gene, CDR1 is MNHNS and CDR2 is SASEGT. The CDR3 has 12 amino acids. Between the trimmed V and J ends, which lost 3 bases and 2 bases, there was a span of 5 bases. CDR3 bases: TGTGCCAGCAGTGAGACAGCCTACGAGCAGTACTTC. Translated: CASSETAYEQYF.

The genes are TRBV5-1 and TRBJ2-1; 13 bases map to TRBD2. Trimming cost V 4 bases and J 4 bases; bases outside gene matches: 2. The CDR3 length is 15 residues. The V gene's germline CDR1 is SGHRS and CDR2 YFSETQ. The CDR3 DNA follows: TGCGCCAGCAGCCCGGGACTAGCGGGGTACAATGAGCAGTTCTTC. This gives the protein CASSPGLAGYNEQFF.